These 10 T cell receptor beta chains were all obtained from the same sample, sequenced in a study of T cell responses to AZD1222 COVID-19 vaccine. The method was immunoSEQ multiplex PCR; TCRdb's version includes in-frame clones alone and lacks a portion of them. Altogether around 110,000 clones are present, approximately 85% being singletons, with the ten largest covering 3% to 4%. The sequencing used peripheral blood, collected on day 0 of MenACWY control vaccination. The source is an adult in good health.

The chain links TRBV15 to TRBJ2-7; D is possibly TRBD1 (6 bases). The V and J ends lost 0 bases and 3 bases respectively, with 6 bases between them. The germline V gene encodes CDR1 LNHNV and CDR2 YYDKDF (reference sequence). The CDR3 is 13 amino acids. CDR3 sequence (DNA): TGTGCCACCAGCAGAGAACAGGGCTACGAGCAGTACTTC. Translated, it gives CATSREQGYEQYF.

This clone was counted between two and nine times. The CDR3 nucleotides are TGCGCCAGCAGTCAATCCGGACTAGCGGGGGCCGACACAGATACGCAGTATTTT. Its protein product is CASSQSGLAGADTDTQYF. The chain uses TRBV23-1 and TRBJ2-3, with 13 bases lining up with TRBD2. TRBV23-1 is marked as an open reading frame, function uncertain. The CDR3 is 18 amino acids. The ends lost 0 bases at V and 2 bases at J; junction bases unmatched: 5.

This clone was counted between two and nine times. The chain has TRBV24-1 and TRBJ2-3, with TRBD1 matching over 9 bases. Germline V lookup: CDR1 KGHDR, CDR2 SFDVKD. CDR3 length: 13 amino acids. With V trimmed by 12 bases and J by 1 base, 4 bases remained unmatched. The CDR3 DNA reads as TGTGCCCCGGGGACAGGGCGCACAGATACGCAGTATTTT. Translation gives CAPGTGRTDTQYF.

The J gene is TRBJ1-4, the V gene TRBV14; D is perhaps TRBD1 (5 bases). The CDR3 is 16 amino acids. V lost 1 base, J lost 6 bases, and 15 bases lay in between. Germline-derived CDR1 and CDR2 are SGHDN and FVKESK. The CDR3 DNA reads TGTGCCAGCAGCCAAGCGATTAGGGGCTGGGATGAAAAACTGTTTTTT. Its protein is CASSQAIRGWDEKLFF.

This chain uses TRBV19 with TRBJ1-2; D is undetermined. V gave up 1 base and J gave up 8 bases, with 8 bases separating them. Germline V gene data show CDR1 as LNHDA and CDR2 as SQIVND (reference sequence). The CDR3 consists of 12 residues. This chain's CDR3 is CASSIVGSGYTF. DNA for the CDR3: TGTGCCAGTAGTATAGTGGGCAGCGGCTACACCTTC.

The CDR3 loop reads CASSPGRTNEKLFF. DNA for the CDR3: TGTGCCAGCAGCCCAGGTCGGACTAATGAAAAACTGTTTTTT. The rearrangement joins TRBV7-8 to TRBJ1-4; no reliable D call. CDR1 is SGHVS and CDR2 is FQNEAQ in the germline V gene. V was trimmed by 5 bases and J by 2 bases, leaving 9 bases between them. The CDR3 extends over 14 amino acids.

The chain links TRBV4-1 to TRBJ2-3; possibly TRBD1 or TRBD2 for D (5 bases each). The CDR3 has 16 residues. The V end lost 1 base, the J end lost 0 bases, and 11 bases lay between the germline ends. Germline loops: CDR1 MGHRA, CDR2 YSYEKL. The CDR3 DNA sequence: TGCGCCAGCAGCCAAGCATACGGGGCTAGCACAGATACGCAGTATTTT. Residues: CASSQAYGASTDTQYF.

This clone has a handful of counts. V is TRBV18 and J is TRBJ2-7, with D maybe TRBD2 (6 bases). CDR3 size: 17 residues. Germline V gene sequence: CDR1 KGHSH, CDR2 LQKENI. Trimming took 3 bases from V and 6 from J, leaving 24 bases between them. CDR3 sequence: CASSPVGVRTGAIEQYF. CDR3 nucleotides: TGTGCCAGCTCACCCGTCGGTGTAAGGACGGGAGCAATCGAGCAGTACTTC.

The gene calls are TRBV21-1 and TRBJ2-5. TRBV21-1 is tagged as a pseudogene. This CDR3 is built from 17 residues. CDR3 sequence: CASSLRGRGPWQETQYF. The CDR3 DNA is TGTGCCAGCAGCCTAAGGGGGCGGGGGCCCTGGCAAGAGACCCAGTACTTC.

The chain has TRBV5-5 and TRBJ1-2, with D unclear. The CDR3 covers 13 residues. Germline CDR1 is SGHKS and CDR2 is YYEKEE (reference sequence). The V end was cut by 4 bases, the J end by 4 bases, with 11 bases between. Here the CDR3 reads CASSNTGFYGYTF. In DNA form, the CDR3 reads TGTGCCAGCAGCAACACGGGGTTCTATGGCTACACCTTC.